This TCR beta chain came from a study of shared clonotypes between healthy human individuals. Sequencing used immunoSEQ multiplex PCR; TCRdb keeps in-frame clones, though not all of them. In the table there are about 2.4 million clones, roughly 93% of which are singletons. The table lists this clone with a count of one. Sample: naive CD4+ T cells from PBMCs. Subset in this sample: CD45RA+ positively selected. The sequence derives from a man aged 18 to 29 in good health. Some clones in this sample may be carry-over from other donors' samples.

The CDR3 DNA is TGTGCCATCCAAGACAGGGCTGGAAACACCATATATTTT. Protein product: CAIQDRAGNTIYF. The chain is built from TRBV10-3 and TRBJ1-3; 7 bases fit TRBD1. CDR1 and CDR2 from the germline V gene are ENHRY and SYGVKD. This CDR3 comprises 13 residues. V lost 8 bases, J lost 2 bases, and 3 bases stayed unmatched.